Following are 22 T cell receptor beta chains from one sample sequenced in a study of T-cell reconstitution after alpha-beta-depleted transplantation in children (TCRdb year 2016). Receptor libraries were prepared by PCR. TCRdb names Illumina HiSeq 2500 as the instrument used. To normalize quantification of the TCRbeta repertoire, the TCR libraries were built with molecular barcoding that relied on unique molecular identifiers. The public reads were run again by TCRdb, first through fastp at Q25 and then through MiXCR, and only productive beta chains were kept. Entries that share a CDR3 protein sequence are merged under the most common genes and DNA. The sample contains 500,000 to 750,000 distinct CDR3 sequences, 10% to 15% of them found a single time. In total, the top ten clones hold 2.2% of the sample. In light of the paper, this sample's treatment or condition label describes: allogeneic hematopoietic cell transplantation with graft depleted of TCRalphabeta T cells and CD19 B cells.

Sequenced material: PBMCs, mostly from graft donor cells, taken 360 days after TCRalphabeta/CD19-depleted stem cell transplant. These receptors all stem from a male patient between 10 and 17 years old who had a stem cell transplant for acute myeloid leukemia, so the T cells may come from the graft donor.

V is TRBV27 and J is TRBJ1-5; no definite D call. Trimming left V 5 bases short and J 6 bases short, with 14 bases between. Germline CDR1 and CDR2: MNHEY and SMNVEV (reference sequence). The CDR3 is 14 amino acids. CDR3 nucleotide sequence: TGTGCCAGCAGTCCAAGTACCATAGGTCAGCCCCAGCATTTT. Translation gives CASSPSTIGQPQHF.

The rearrangement uses TRBV7-2 and TRBJ2-7; D could derive from TRBD1 or TRBD2 (6 bases each). Trimming took 7 bases from V and 3 from J, leaving 13 bases between them. The V gene's germline CDR1 is SGHTA and CDR2 FQGNSA. The CDR3 is made up of 13 amino acids. The CDR3 DNA sequence: TGTGCCAGCACCAGGAGGGGGGACTACGAGCAGTACTTC. This encodes CASTRRGDYEQYF.

The chain uses TRBV12-5 and TRBJ2-1; 9 positions match TRBD2. This CDR3 has 15 amino acids. Germline CDR1 and CDR2: LGHNT and FRNRAP. The ends lost 1 base at V and 10 bases at J; junction bases unmatched: 8. The CDR3 loop is CASGLASGLAGEQFF. The CDR3 DNA sequence: TGTGCTAGTGGTTTGGCCTCGGGACTAGCAGGAGAGCAGTTCTTC.

The rearrangement joins TRBV3-1 to TRBJ2-7; 7 bases are a match to TRBD2. Germline CDR1 is LGHDT and CDR2 is YNNKEL (reference sequence). The CDR3 length is 13 residues. J was trimmed by 5 bases and V by 1 base; bases with no gene match: 2. CDR3 sequence: CASSQGDYDEQYF. CDR3 coding DNA: TGTGCCAGCAGCCAAGGGGACTACGACGAGCAGTACTTC.

This clonotype was seen a few times. V and J are TRBV6-1 and TRBJ2-7; TRBD1 matches at 10 bases. The CDR3 runs to 18 residues. Trimming took 6 bases from V and 4 from J; bases not matched to a gene: 18. CDR1 MNHNS and CDR2 SASEGT come from the germline V gene. The CDR3 is CASRKTGGASSGPYEQYF. For the CDR3, the DNA is TGTGCCAGCAGAAAGACAGGGGGCGCGTCTAGCGGGCCATACGAGCAGTACTTC.

This clonotype was recorded at least ten times. The chain carries TRBV4-2 and TRBJ1-1, with TRBD1 matching 7 bases. The CDR3 covers 17 residues. With 0 bases clipped from V and 1 base from J, the junction kept 8 bases outside the gene matches. CDR1 and CDR2 from the germline V gene are LGHNA and YNFKEQ. CDR3 sequence reads: CASSQDVPGQKNTEAFF. CDR3 bases: TGTGCCAGCAGCCAAGACGTTCCGGGACAGAAGAACACTGAAGCTTTCTTT.

The rearrangement joins TRBV28 to TRBJ2-1, with a tentative D call TRBD2 (5 bases). The CDR3 has 11 residues. Germline V gene sequence: CDR1 MDHEN, CDR2 SYDVKM. Trimming left V 8 bases short and J 7 bases short, with 9 bases between. The CDR3 sequence is CASRRGNEQFF. CDR3 coding DNA: TGTGCCAGCCGTCGAGGGAATGAGCAGTTCTTC.

This clonotype was counted between two and nine times. The chain recombines TRBV28 with TRBJ1-3; D is ambiguous. The CDR3 is 15 residues long. The V end was cut by 3 bases, the J end by 0 bases, with 9 bases between. Germline assignment: CDR1 MDHEN and CDR2 SYDVKM. This chain's CDR3 is CASSLATSSGNTIYF. The CDR3 region has the DNA TGTGCCAGCAGTTTGGCTACGAGCTCTGGAAACACCATATATTTT.

This clonotype was observed a single time. A much larger clonotype is one base distant, so this may be a read error. The conserved phenylalanine or tryptophan is not found at the CDR3 terminus, so this likely reflects a read error. The gene calls are TRBV5-1 and TRBJ1-4, with D tentatively TRBD1 (5 bases). Trimming pared 4 bases from V and 11 bases from J, leaving 15 bases between. The CDR3 sequence is 13 residues long. CDR1 SGHRS and CDR2 YFSETQ come from the germline V gene. Here the CDR3 reads CASSQDTTGKLFC. The CDR3, as DNA: TGCGCCAGCAGCCAGGACACTACCGGGAAACTGTTTTGT.

The CDR3 DNA reads TGTGCCAGCAGTTTACAACCCCCGGGACTAGCATCCGAGCAGTACTTC. It encodes CASSLQPPGLASEQYF. The V gene is TRBV27, the J gene TRBJ2-7, with 9 bases identical to TRBD2. CDR1 is MNHEY, CDR2 SMNVEV, per germline (reference sequence). The CDR3 totals 16 residues. J lost 6 bases, V lost 2 bases, and 11 bases had no gene match.

This clonotype was seen only a few times. The gene calls are TRBV20-1 and TRBJ2-2, with 7 bases aligning to TRBD1. V was clipped by 3 bases and J by 7 bases; unmatched bases: 11. Germline lookup yields CDR1 DFQATT and CDR2 SNEGSKA (reference sequence). This CDR3 spans 15 amino acids. The chain's CDR3 is CSASDGRQGSGELFF. CDR3 coding DNA: TGCAGTGCTAGCGACGGACGACAGGGTAGCGGGGAGCTGTTTTTT.

The V call is TRBV28, the J call TRBJ2-7, with TRBD2 identical over 10 bases. CDR3 length: 16 amino acids. Germline loops: CDR1 MDHEN, CDR2 SYDVKM. The V and J ends lost 6 bases and 3 bases, in that order; junction bases with no gene match: 11. The CDR3 here is CASSPGTSATLYEQYF. CDR3 sequence (DNA): TGTGCCAGCAGCCCCGGGACTAGCGCTACCCTCTACGAGCAGTACTTC.

This clonotype occurred a few times. The junction departs from germline at one end; a sequencing error may be responsible. J is TRBJ2-2 and V is TRBV6-1; D remains ambiguous. The CDR3 has 13 residues. Germline CDR1 and CDR2: MNHNS and SASEGT. CDR3 sequence reads: CVSSPYMSGELFF. Written as DNA, the CDR3 is TGTGTCAGCAGCCCCTACATGTCAGGGGAGCTGTTTTTT.

This clonotype was seen a few times. V is TRBV2 and J is TRBJ2-7; maybe TRBD2 (5 bases). This CDR3 has 11 residues. Germline V gene lookup returns CDR1 SNHLY and CDR2 FYNNEI. V lost 1 base and J 12 bases, leaving 10 bases between the germline ends. CDR3 region: CASSEGGLSYF. CDR3 sequence (DNA): TGTGCCAGCAGTGAAGGAGGACTGTCGTACTTC.

This clonotype occurred many times. The rearrangement joins TRBV11-2 to TRBJ1-5; no clear D gene. Trimming took 4 bases from V and 2 from J, leaving 18 bases between them. This CDR3 has 17 amino acids. Germline V gives CDR1 SGHAT, CDR2 FQNNGV. CDR3 region: CASSSLTEGEGNQPQHF. The CDR3 DNA follows: TGTGCCAGCAGCTCCCTAACGGAGGGCGAGGGCAATCAGCCCCAGCATTTT.

There are many counts of this clonotype. The V call is TRBV5-1, the J call TRBJ1-3, with D perhaps matching TRBD1 (6 bases). The V and J ends lost 0 bases and 4 bases respectively, with 11 bases between them. Germline lookup yields CDR1 SGHRS and CDR2 YFSETQ. CDR3 size: 15 residues. This CDR3 reads CASSLGPGAGNTIYF. The DNA of the CDR3 is TGCGCCAGCAGCTTGGGGCCAGGGGCAGGAAACACCATATATTTT.

The chain employs TRBV29-1 and TRBJ2-5, with TRBD2 as a possible D gene (6 bases). The V gene lost 5 bases and the J gene lost 4 bases, with 23 bases spanning the gap. Germline loops: CDR1 SQVTM, CDR2 ANQGSEA. The CDR3 consists of 16 residues. The CDR3, as DNA: TGCAGCGTTCCGCGGGGATCCGGGACGGCGGGAGAGACCCAGTACTTC. It specifies CSVPRGSGTAGETQYF.

The rearrangement links TRBV19 to TRBJ2-4; D remains ambiguous. V lost 11 bases and J lost 0, with 11 bases in between. The CDR3 totals 13 residues. Germline V gives CDR1 LNHDA, CDR2 SQIVND (reference sequence). DNA of the CDR3: TGTGCCCCCTCTCGACTAGCCAAAAACATTCAGTACTTC. It is translated as CAPSRLAKNIQYF.

This clonotype was picked up many times. The chain couples TRBV4-3 to TRBJ2-7; 8 bases agree with TRBD2. Per germline, CDR1 LGHNA and CDR2 YSLEER. J lost 2 bases, V lost 0 bases, and 12 bases had no gene match. This CDR3 comprises 18 residues. Here the CDR3 DNA reads TGCGCCAGCAGCCAAGAGTTCCCTACTAGCGGTCTTCCCTACGAGCAGTACTTC. Its translation is CASSQEFPTSGLPYEQYF.

This rearrangement joins TRBV18 to TRBJ1-1; D is undetermined. V lost 4 bases to trimming and J lost 12 bases, with 15 bases between them. The CDR3 spans 12 residues. Germline CDR1 reads KGHSH; CDR2 reads LQKENI. CDR3 nucleotide sequence: TGTGCCAGCTCACGTATAGGGCGCGGGCCTTTCTTT. The encoded protein is CASSRIGRGPFF. Full variable domain (remainder filled in from reference TRBV18 and TRBJ1-1): NAGVMQNPRHLVRRRGQEARLRCSPMKGHSHVYWYRQLPEEGLKFMVYLQKENIIDESGMPKERFSAEFPKEGPSILRIQQVVRGDSAAYFCASSRIGRGPFFGQGTRLTVV.

The sample holds a few counts of this clonotype. This sequence joins TRBV25-1 and TRBJ2-5; D ambiguous. Germline-derived CDR1 and CDR2 are MGHDK and SYGVNS. Trimming removed 4 bases from V and 5 bases from J, with 8 bases in between. The CDR3 has 12 amino acids. DNA for the CDR3: TGTGCCAGCAGTGCTCTAAGGGAGACCCAGTACTTC. This sequence encodes CASSALRETQYF.

This clonotype was seen repeatedly, ten times or more. The chain uses TRBV2 and TRBJ1-2, with TRBD1 matching over 7 bases. There are 12 residues in the CDR3. From germline, CDR1 is SNHLY and CDR2 FYNNEI. J was trimmed by 2 bases and V by 6 bases; bases with no gene match: 0. CDR3 residues: CASRTGNYGYTF. As DNA, the CDR3 is TGTGCCAGCAGGACAGGGAACTATGGCTACACCTTC.